This T cell receptor beta chain was sequenced in a study of metastatic and nonmetastatic thyroid tumors (dated by TCRdb to the early 2020s). General notes on the study: Repertoires from peripheral blood and from tumor or nodule tissue samples of malignant and benign thyroid patients were compared. Broad study findings and their caveats: TCR beta diversity was reported as significantly higher in malignant tumors than in benign nodules, in both blood and tumor samples.

The library was produced with PCR. Instrument on record: Illumina HiSeq 4000. High-throughput sequencing was used to profile the TCR beta-chain CDR3 region of each patient. Per the source publication's procedure: CDR3 differences across clinicopathological groups were used to build a classifier for discriminating distant-metastatic papillary thyroid cancer patients. To measure repertoire diversity the researchers used the Shannon index, while the Morisita-Horn index served to gauge how similar the tumor and blood repertoires were. TCRdb reworked the public reads: Q25 trimming with fastp, MiXCR clone assembly, productive beta chains retained. None of the V and J calls come from the authors' own analysis; TCRdb made them. The sample table lists 25,000 or so clones, around 17% of them with a count of one. The ten largest make up around 6.5% of the sample. No patient had received any treatment before thyroid surgery. Using T-cell receptor beta sequencing, the researchers looked back retrospectively at clinical samples from patients, gathered between about 2011 and 2019.

This clone is labeled medium-sized (0.01 to 0.1%). The antigen it recognizes is unknown. Within one base of it there is no much larger clone, and no base qualities were kept. The CDR3 spans 15 residues, from the cysteine through the phenylalanine. Just the 45-base CDR3 DNA is kept, in frame starting at base 1. Unmatched junction bases come to 10, with V trimmed by 3 bases and J by 6 bases. Sequences LNHNV (CDR1) and YYDKDF (CDR2) are obtained from the germline V gene (reference sequence). The TCR originated in a male donor with papillary thyroid cancer or a benign thyroid nodule (not recorded which). Some clones in this sample may be carry-over from other donors' samples. The sequencing input was blood. The receptor chain draws on TRBV15 and TRBJ2-7, and 8 junctional nucleotides match TRBD1. The CDR3 in this case is CATSSQRTGLREQYF. The bases are TGTGCCACCAGCAGCCAGCGGACAGGGCTGCGCGAGCAGTACTTC.